The T cell receptor (beta chain) described here comes from a study of T-cell memory formation after mild COVID-19. Study-wide background: Clusters of TCRs were largely donor specific.

V lost 3 bases to trimming and J lost 15 bases, with 13 bases between them. The CDR3 spans 11 residues. CDR1 is SGHDT and CDR2 is YYEEEE in the germline V gene. It was 5'RACE with constant-segment primers that produced the TCR alpha and TCR beta cDNA libraries, which carried sample barcodes and UMIs. Each CDR3 protein gets one entry after TCRdb re-called the 5' RACE reads with MiXCR. The table has tens of thousands of distinct CDR3 sequences, approximately 13% seen once. The study, taken as a whole, reports: Mostly located in CM and EM were contracting CD4+ clones, with contracting CD8+ clones located in EMRA. The finding that pre-infection memory included some responding clones suggested that cross-reactive memory joined.

This clonotype was picked up many times. Its target is unknown. The chain joins TRBV5-6 to TRBJ2-1, with D hard to call. This clonotype was obtained from an adult woman who had mild COVID-19 (a few samples of this study predate the infection). Cell type and time point are not known. The sample taken for sequencing was PBMCs or a T cell subset sorted from them (not recorded which). CDR3 DNA: TGTGCCAGCAGCTCCTACAATGAGTGGTTCTTC. Its protein product is CASSSYNEWFF.